The TCR beta chain under discussion was sequenced for a study of STAT3 mutations in large granular lymphocyte leukemia. Study overall: More than half of T-LGLL patients received immunosuppressive therapy. Study results and caveats: Persisting codominant clonotypes may have hidden a small pathogenic clone. Every T-cell large granular lymphocyte leukemia patient had at least one immunodominant TCR beta clonotype.

The germline V gene has CDR1 MNHNY and CDR2 SVGAGI (reference sequence). The CDR3 runs to 16 residues. V was cut by 1 base and J by 5 bases, with 17 bases left in between. In regard to this clone: Its antigen is not identified.

The repertoire was sequenced with immunoSEQ multiplex PCR; TCRdb's copy has only in-frame clones and lacks some. This table holds about 42,000 clones, 80% to 90% found once. The chain is built from TRBV6-6 and TRBJ1-2, with D hard to call. Sample: PBMCs. The clonotype was recovered from a human donor with T large granular lymphocyte leukemia. Some clones in this sample may be carry-over from other donors' samples. In DNA, the CDR3 is TGTGCCAGCAGTTACTTGGGCGGAAGTCCTGAATATGGCTACACCTTC. Amino acid sequence: CASSYLGGSPEYGYTF.